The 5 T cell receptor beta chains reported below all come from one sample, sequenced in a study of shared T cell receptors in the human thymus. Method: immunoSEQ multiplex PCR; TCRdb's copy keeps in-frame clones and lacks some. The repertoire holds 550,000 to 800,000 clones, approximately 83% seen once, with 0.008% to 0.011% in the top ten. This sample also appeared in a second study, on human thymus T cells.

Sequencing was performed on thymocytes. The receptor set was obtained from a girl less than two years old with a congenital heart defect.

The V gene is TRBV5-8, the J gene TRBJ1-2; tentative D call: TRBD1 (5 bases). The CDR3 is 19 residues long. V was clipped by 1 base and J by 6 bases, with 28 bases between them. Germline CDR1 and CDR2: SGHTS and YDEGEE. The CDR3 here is CASSLRGKGLGRSRDGYTF. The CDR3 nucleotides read TGTGCCAGCAGCTTGAGGGGAAAAGGGTTGGGTAGGAGCCGGGATGGCTACACCTTC.

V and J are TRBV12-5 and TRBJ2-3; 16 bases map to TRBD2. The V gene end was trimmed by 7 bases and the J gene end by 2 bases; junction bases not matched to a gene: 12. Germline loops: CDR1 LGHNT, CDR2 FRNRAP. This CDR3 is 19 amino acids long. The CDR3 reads CASAAGTSGGEIITDTQYF. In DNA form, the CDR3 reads TGTGCTAGTGCCGCCGGGACTAGCGGGGGGGAAATAATCACAGATACGCAGTATTTT.

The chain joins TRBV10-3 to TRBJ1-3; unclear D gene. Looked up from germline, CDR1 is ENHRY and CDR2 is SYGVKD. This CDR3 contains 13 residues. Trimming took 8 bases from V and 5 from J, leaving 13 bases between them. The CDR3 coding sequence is TGTGCCATCGCCCCAGGTCCTAGAAACACCATATATTTT. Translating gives CAIAPGPRNTIYF.

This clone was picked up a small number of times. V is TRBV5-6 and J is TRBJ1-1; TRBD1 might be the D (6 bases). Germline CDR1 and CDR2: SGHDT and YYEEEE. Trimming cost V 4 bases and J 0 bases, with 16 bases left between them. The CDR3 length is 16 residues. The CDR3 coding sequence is TGTGCCAGCAGCCTAAACTCAGGGGCCATGAACACTGAAGCTTTCTTT. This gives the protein CASSLNSGAMNTEAFF.

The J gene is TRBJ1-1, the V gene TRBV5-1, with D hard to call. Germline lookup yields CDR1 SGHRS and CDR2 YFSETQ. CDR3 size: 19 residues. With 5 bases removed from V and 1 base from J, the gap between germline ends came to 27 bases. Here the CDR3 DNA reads TGCGCCAGCAGTTCACCGGCGGGCGGGTGGGAAGTTGGGAACACTGAAGCTTTCTTT. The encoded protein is CASSSPAGGWEVGNTEAFF. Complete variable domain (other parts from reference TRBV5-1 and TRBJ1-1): KAGVTQTPRYLIKTRGQQVTLSCSPISGHRSVSWYQQTPGQGLQFLFEYFSETQRNKGNFPGRFSGRQFSNSRSEMNVSTLELGDSALYLCASSSPAGGWEVGNTEAFFGQGTRLTVV.